This entry lists 8 T cell receptor beta chains sequenced from one sample in a study of T cells in Graves' hyperthyroidism and ophthalmopathy. RNA transcripts provided the source from which TCR beta CDR3 regions were amplified. HTBI primers were employed in a first-round RT-PCR of the TCR CDR3. MiXCR, run by TCRdb on the multiplex PCR reads, gives a single entry per CDR3 protein. The table records over 200,000 distinct CDR3 sequences, about 15% of them present only once. Sequencing input: blood. These receptors all stem from a woman between 40 and 55 years old with Graves' hyperthyroidism that later progressed to Graves' ophthalmopathy.

DNA of the CDR3: TGCGCCAGCAGCCCCAGGGCGGGAGATGGCACAGATACGCAGTATTTT. Translated, it gives CASSPRAGDGTDTQYF. The chain has TRBV5-1 and TRBJ2-3; 7 nucleotides align to TRBD2. Germline V gene lookup returns CDR1 SGHRS and CDR2 YFSETQ. There are 16 residues in the CDR3. V gave up 4 bases and J gave up 1 base; unmatched junction bases: 9.

There are many counts of this clonotype. The V gene is TRBV6-6, the J gene TRBJ2-3; no clear D gene. Trimming stripped 0 bases from V and 0 bases from J, with 4 bases between. The V gene's germline CDR1 is MNHNY and CDR2 SVGAGI (reference sequence). The CDR3 covers 14 residues. The CDR3 nucleotides are TGTGCCAGCAGTTACTCGCGCAGCACAGATACGCAGTATTTT. Protein: CASSYSRSTDTQYF.

A word on this clonotype: This sequence may be a read error, since a much larger clone differs from it by one base. Because it lacks the conserved phenylalanine or tryptophan at the end, this CDR3 is likely a read error. CDR3 sequence reads: CASSLQGVYSTDTQYS. The CDR3 DNA follows: TGTGCCAGCAGCTTGCAGGGGGTGTATAGCACAGATACGCAGTATTCT. The V call is TRBV11-3, the J call TRBJ2-3, with 7 bases aligning to TRBD1. This CDR3 contains 16 residues. Losses at the gene ends were 3 bases for V and 0 bases for J; bases not matched to a gene: 6. Germline loops: CDR1 SGHNT, CDR2 YENEEA.

This clonotype was picked up many times. This chain joins TRBV5-1 and TRBJ2-7, with TRBD2 matching over 10 bases. The CDR3 length is 17 residues. With V trimmed by 2 bases and J by 1 base, 9 bases remained unmatched. Germline V gives CDR1 SGHRS, CDR2 YFSETQ. Here the CDR3 reads CASSFGLAGVQSYEQYF. The CDR3 DNA reads as TGCGCCAGCAGCTTCGGGCTAGCGGGAGTACAATCCTACGAGCAGTACTTC. The variable domain in full, with the rest retrieved from reference TRBV5-1 and TRBJ2-7, is KAGVTQTPRYLIKTRGQQVTLSCSPISGHRSVSWYQQTPGQGLQFLFEYFSETQRNKGNFPGRFSGRQFSNSRSEMNVSTLELGDSALYLCASSFGLAGVQSYEQYFGPGTRLTVT.

This clonotype has only a few counts. The chain is built from TRBV9 and TRBJ2-7; D may correspond to TRBD1 or TRBD2 (5 bases each). Germline lookup yields CDR1 SGDLS and CDR2 YYNGEE. Trimming cost V 4 bases and J 6 bases, with 11 bases left between them. The CDR3 is 12 residues long. As DNA, the CDR3 is TGTGCCAGCAGCCTGCGTGGGGGCGAGCAGTACTTC. It is translated as CASSLRGGEQYF.

This clonotype occurred many times. The chain carries TRBV27 and TRBJ1-1; weak D call: TRBD1 (5 bases). V dropped 5 bases and J dropped 9 bases, with 16 bases sitting between them. Germline CDR1 reads MNHEY; CDR2 reads SMNVEV (reference sequence). The length of the CDR3 is 13 residues. CDR3 in amino acids: CASSLVGATQAFF. The CDR3 DNA reads as TGTGCCAGCAGTCTCGTAGGGGCGACGCAAGCTTTCTTT.

This clonotype was recorded at least ten times. The J gene is TRBJ2-7, the V gene TRBV27; TRBD1 matches 8 bases. With 6 bases clipped from V and 6 bases from J, the junction kept 13 bases outside the gene matches. Germline V gene data show CDR1 as MNHEY and CDR2 as SMNVEV (reference sequence). The CDR3 covers 15 residues. The CDR3 protein is CASSHEGRGRSEQYF. The CDR3 region has the DNA TGTGCCAGCAGCCACGAGGGCAGGGGGCGAAGCGAGCAGTACTTC.

This clonotype was recorded at least ten times. This chain links TRBV15 with TRBJ2-7, with D maybe TRBD1 (6 bases). This CDR3 comprises 17 residues. Per the germline V gene, CDR1 is LNHNV and CDR2 is YYDKDF (reference sequence). V was clipped by 0 bases and J by 6 bases, with 21 bases between them. The CDR3 DNA sequence: TGTGCCACCAGCAGAGACCGAACAGGGTTGAGAGGGGGCGAGCAGTACTTC. This translates into CATSRDRTGLRGGEQYF.